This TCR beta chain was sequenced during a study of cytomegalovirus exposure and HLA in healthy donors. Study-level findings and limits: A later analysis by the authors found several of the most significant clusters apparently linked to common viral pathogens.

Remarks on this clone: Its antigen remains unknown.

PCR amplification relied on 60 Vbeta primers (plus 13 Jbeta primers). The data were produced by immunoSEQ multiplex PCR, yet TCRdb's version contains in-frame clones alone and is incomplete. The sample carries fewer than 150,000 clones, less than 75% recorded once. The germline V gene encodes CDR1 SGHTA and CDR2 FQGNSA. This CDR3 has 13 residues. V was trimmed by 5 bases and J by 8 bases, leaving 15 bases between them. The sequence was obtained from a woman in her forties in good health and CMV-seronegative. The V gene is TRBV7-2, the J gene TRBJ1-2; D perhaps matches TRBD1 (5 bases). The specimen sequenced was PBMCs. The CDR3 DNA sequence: TGTGCCAGCAGCCTACAGGATCGGAAGGGCTACACCTTC. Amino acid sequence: CASSLQDRKGYTF. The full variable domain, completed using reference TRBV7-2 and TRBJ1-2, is GAGVSQSPSNKVTEKGKDVELRCDPISGHTALYWYRQSLGQGLEFLIYFQGNSAPDKSGLPSDRFSAERTGGSVSTLTIQRTQQEDSAVYLCASSLQDRKGYTFGSGTRLTVV.